Shown below are 2 T cell receptor beta chains from a single sample sequenced in a study of blood T cell repertoires in COVID-19. Measured with immunoSEQ multiplex PCR; TCRdb has only the in-frame clones, and not every one. Of 360,000 or so clones listed, 85% to 90% were seen once; the top ten hold roughly 6.8%. Sequenced input: peripheral blood. Every receptor here comes from a man aged 18 to 30 with active or convalescent COVID-19.

The rearrangement joins TRBV5-8 to TRBJ2-3; D may be TRBD1 (7 bases). V dropped 4 bases and J dropped 1 base, with 13 bases sitting between them. The CDR3 is 15 amino acids. Per the germline V gene, CDR1 is SGHTS and CDR2 is YDEGEE. The CDR3 loop reads CASSRGTVRTDTQYF. CDR3 coding DNA: TGTGCCAGCAGCCGCGGGACAGTCCGCACAGATACGCAGTATTTT.

The chain is built from TRBV7-8 and TRBJ2-7; a weak D match, TRBD2 (5 bases). The CDR3 totals 15 residues. CDR1 is SGHVS, CDR2 FQNEAQ, per germline. Trimming took 5 bases from V and 0 from J, leaving 14 bases between them. In nucleotides, the CDR3 is TGTGCCAGCAGCACAAGCGGACCGAGCTCCTACGAGCAGTACTTC. This encodes CASSTSGPSSYEQYF.